There are a few counts of the clone carrying this T cell receptor beta chain. MiXCR was run by TCRdb on the 5' RACE reads, yielding one entry per CDR3 protein. This sample has roughly 500,000 distinct CDR3 sequences, with about a fifth found just once. The entry originates in a study of T-cell memory formation after mild COVID-19. The CDR3 consists of 15 residues. V lost 5 bases to trimming and J lost 2 bases; unmatched junction nucleotides: 6. V and J are TRBV12-3 or TRBV12-4 and TRBJ1-5; TRBD1 agrees at 7 bases. This sequence was found in an adult woman who had mild COVID-19 (a few samples of this study predate the infection). Cell type and time point are not known. The sequencing input was PBMCs or a T cell subset sorted from them (not recorded which). CDR3 bases: TGTGCCAGCAGTGACAGGGCGCGGGGCAATCAGCCCCAGCATTTT. This codes for CASSDRARGNQPQHF.